These 27 T cell receptor beta chains share one sample of origin, sequenced in a study of lymphopenia after photon versus proton radiotherapy. This table comes from immunoSEQ multiplex PCR, and its TCRdb copy is limited to in-frame clones, with some not included. This table holds about 40,000 clones, about 86% found once. Sample: peripheral blood, taken from a patient treated with proton-based radiotherapy. The receptors were gathered from a woman between 65 and 79 years old with pancreatic cancer. Some clones in this sample may be carry-over from other donors' samples.

This chain connects TRBV11-2 to TRBJ2-7; D perhaps matches TRBD2 (5 bases). Trimming left V 5 bases short and J 6 bases short, with 14 bases between. In germline, CDR1 is SGHAT, CDR2 FQNNGV. The CDR3 is 13 amino acids. The CDR3 nucleotides read TGTGCCAGCAGCACTAGGAGGAGCGGCGAGCAGTACTTC. The encoded protein is CASSTRRSGEQYF.

V is TRBV28 and J is TRBJ1-4; tentatively, D is TRBD1 (6 bases). Germline CDR1 MDHEN, CDR2 SYDVKM. V dropped 5 bases and J dropped 6 bases, with 10 bases sitting between them. The CDR3 totals 13 residues. The CDR3 protein is CASSGGADEKLFF. CDR3 nucleotide sequence: TGTGCCAGCAGTGGGGGGGCTGATGAAAAACTGTTTTTT. Supplemented by reference TRBV28 and TRBJ1-4, the full variable domain reads DVKVTQSSRYLVKRTGEKVFLECVQDMDHENMFWYRQDPGLGLRLIYFSYDVKMKEKGDIPEGYSVSREKKERFSLILESASTNQTSMYLCASSGGADEKLFFGSGTQLSVL.

The chain has TRBV30 and TRBJ1-3; D perhaps matches TRBD1 (5 bases). The CDR3 spans 15 residues. V was trimmed by 2 bases and J by 0 bases, leaving 11 bases between them. The germline V gene has CDR1 GTSNPN and CDR2 SVGIG (reference sequence). CDR3: CAWSLRGYSGNTIYF. The CDR3 DNA reads as TGTGCCTGGAGTCTCCGGGGGTACTCTGGAAACACCATATATTTT.

J is TRBJ2-4 and V is TRBV5-4, with 10 positions matching TRBD2. The CDR3 consists of 20 residues. Germline V gene sequence: CDR1 SGHNT, CDR2 YYREEE (reference sequence). Unmatched junction bases numbered 21, after V lost 4 bases and J lost 5 bases. For the CDR3, the DNA is TGTGCCAGCAGCCCCCCTTTGGAACTAGCGGGATGGGGGGCCGAAAACATTCAGTACTTC. Its translation: CASSPPLELAGWGAENIQYF.

The chain has TRBV5-4 and TRBJ1-2; D may be TRBD1 (5 bases). V dropped 4 bases and J dropped 3 bases, with 19 bases sitting between them. Germline-derived CDR1 and CDR2 are SGHNT and YYREEE (reference sequence). This CDR3 is 16 amino acids long. CDR3 sequence (DNA): TGTGCCAGCAGCGAGCTTGAGGGGATCTCCTACTATGGCTACACCTTC. This translates into CASSELEGISYYGYTF. Based on the CDR3 plus reference TRBV5-4 and TRBJ1-2, the full variable domain is ETGVTQSPTHLIKTRGQQVTLRCSSQSGHNTVSWYQQALGQGPQFIFQYYREEENGRGNFPPRFSGLQFPNYSSELNVNALELDDSALYLCASSELEGISYYGYTFGSGTRLTVV.

This clone was detected only a few times. This chain links TRBV28 with TRBJ1-1; no clear D gene. The ends were cut back, 7 bases at V and 4 bases at J, with 13 bases in the middle. The CDR3 has 13 residues. Per germline, CDR1 MDHEN and CDR2 SYDVKM. Here the CDR3 reads CASTTDWGTEAFF. The CDR3 coding sequence is TGTGCCAGCACCACCGACTGGGGCACTGAAGCTTTCTTT.

The CDR3 nucleotides read TGTGCCAGCAGTTACTCCTTAGCGGGATCGGTAGGGGAGCAGTTCTTC. This translates into CASSYSLAGSVGEQFF. The gene calls are TRBV6-5 and TRBJ2-1, with 8 positions matching TRBD2. The trim removed 0 bases at V and 10 bases at J, leaving 11 bases unmatched. This CDR3 region has 16 residues. In germline, CDR1 is MNHEY, CDR2 SVGAGI.

This clone was observed a few times. J is TRBJ1-5 and V is TRBV7-2; no definite D call. The CDR3 contains 13 residues. Trimming cost V 2 bases and J 4 bases, with 6 bases left between them. CDR1 SGHTA and CDR2 FQGNSA come from the germline V gene. Written as DNA, the CDR3 is TGTGCCAGCAGCTTATTCAGTAATCAGCCCCAGCATTTT. Residues: CASSLFSNQPQHF.

This sequence joins TRBV30 and TRBJ1-2, with 8 bases identical to TRBD1. Germline CDR1 GTSNPN, CDR2 SVGIG (reference sequence). The CDR3 runs 16 residues. Germline trimming cut 0 bases from V and 4 bases from J; bases unmatched to any gene: 10. CDR3 protein: CAWSVSGAGGFYGYTF. CDR3 in DNA: TGTGCCTGGAGTGTTTCCGGGGCAGGGGGCTTCTATGGCTACACCTTC.

The gene calls are TRBV19 and TRBJ2-6; D remains unclear. In germline, CDR1 is LNHDA, CDR2 SQIVND (reference sequence). This CDR3 has 15 residues. Trimming left V 0 bases short and J 4 bases short, with 7 bases between. CDR3: CASSIERSGANVLTF. The CDR3 DNA is TGTGCCAGTAGTATAGAACGGTCCGGGGCCAACGTCCTGACTTTC.

This clone showed up just once. The rearrangement links TRBV29-1 to TRBJ1-4; D is uncertain. The V gene lost 1 base and the J gene lost 8 bases, with 5 bases spanning the gap. The CDR3 is 11 residues long. The germline V gene has CDR1 SQVTM and CDR2 ANQGSEA. CDR3 in amino acids: CSVEGGEKLFF. As DNA, the CDR3 is TGCAGCGTTGAAGGCGGCGAAAAACTGTTTTTT.

The chain employs TRBV30 and TRBJ1-3; D gene unclear. Germline CDR1 reads GTSNPN; CDR2 reads SVGIG (reference sequence). This CDR3 is built from 15 residues. V shed 0 bases and J shed 0 bases, with 9 bases lying between them. The CDR3, as DNA: TGTGCCTGGAGTGTACGGACCCACTCTGGAAACACCATATATTTT. Its protein product is CAWSVRTHSGNTIYF.

The chain joins TRBV5-1 to TRBJ2-6; the match to TRBD1 covers 7 bases. In germline, CDR1 is SGHRS, CDR2 YFSETQ. This CDR3 spans 16 amino acids. The trim removed 7 bases at V and 2 bases at J, leaving 9 bases unmatched. This CDR3 is CASRDSPSAGANVLTF. CDR3 sequence (DNA): TGCGCCAGCCGGGACAGTCCTTCGGCTGGGGCCAACGTCCTGACTTTC.

The chain carries TRBV7-2 and TRBJ2-5; D is unresolved. Germline values: CDR1 SGHTA, CDR2 FQGNSA. CDR3 length equals 13 residues. V shed 1 base and J shed 2 bases, with 5 bases lying between them. CDR3 sequence: CASSLVRQETQYF. CDR3 sequence (DNA): TGTGCCAGCAGCTTAGTCCGACAAGAGACCCAGTACTTC.

The rearrangement joins TRBV6-5 to TRBJ1-2; the D gene is possibly TRBD1 (6 bases). This CDR3 is built from 16 residues. The germline gives CDR1 MNHEY, CDR2 SVGAGI. The V and J ends lost 0 bases and 0 bases respectively, with 11 bases between them. CDR3 coding DNA: TGTGCCAGCAGTTACTCGCGGACAGCTACTAACTATGGCTACACCTTC. This gives the protein CASSYSRTATNYGYTF.

This chain joins TRBV7-3 and TRBJ2-7; 14 nucleotides match TRBD2. Losses at the gene ends were 3 bases for V and 7 bases for J; bases not matched to a gene: 5. CDR1 and CDR2 (germline): SGHTA, FQGTGA. The CDR3 runs 15 residues. CDR3 in amino acids: CASSFAGTSGSEQYF. DNA of the CDR3: TGTGCCAGCAGCTTCGCGGGGACTAGCGGGAGTGAGCAGTACTTC.

The genes are TRBV28 and TRBJ2-1, with a tentative D call TRBD1 (6 bases). V was cut by 6 bases and J by 5 bases, with 14 bases left in between. The CDR3 length is 14 residues. CDR1 is MDHEN and CDR2 is SYDVKM in the germline V gene. This CDR3 is CASRATGPHNEQFF. CDR3 nucleotides: TGTGCCAGCAGGGCGACAGGTCCCCACAATGAGCAGTTCTTC.

The V gene is TRBV5-6, the J gene TRBJ1-1; D remains ambiguous. This CDR3 has 14 amino acids. Trimming cost V 1 base and J 10 bases, with 17 bases left between them. CDR1 is SGHDT, CDR2 YYEEEE, per germline. The CDR3 DNA follows: TGTGCCAGCAGCTTGAAAGGAACTCGGATTGGAGCTTTCTTT. It encodes CASSLKGTRIGAFF.

V usage is TRBV18 and J usage is TRBJ2-5, with 7 bases fitting TRBD2. Germline values: CDR1 KGHSH, CDR2 LQKENI. There are 16 residues in the CDR3. V lost 2 bases, J lost 2 bases, and 8 bases stayed unmatched. The CDR3 loop is CASSPGIGTTQETQYF. The CDR3 DNA sequence: TGTGCCAGCTCACCAGGTATCGGGACTACACAAGAGACCCAGTACTTC.

The chain joins TRBV4-1 to TRBJ1-1; weak D call: TRBD1 (5 bases). CDR1 is MGHRA and CDR2 is YSYEKL in the germline V gene. The CDR3 extends over 15 amino acids. The germline V and J ends were trimmed by 3 bases and 1 base, with 12 bases remaining between them. Here the CDR3 reads CASSHLDSPNTEAFF. DNA of the CDR3: TGCGCCAGCAGCCATCTAGACAGCCCGAACACTGAAGCTTTCTTT.

J is TRBJ2-1 and V is TRBV14, with D uncertain. The V gene's germline CDR1 is SGHDN and CDR2 FVKESK. The CDR3 loop spans 17 amino acids. Trimming left V 0 bases short and J 0 bases short, with 12 bases between. The CDR3 DNA reads TGTGCCAGCAGCCAAGAAAGGGCAGGCAGCTCCTACAATGAGCAGTTCTTC. Its protein is CASSQERAGSSYNEQFF.

By sample share, this clone is large. The chain has TRBV15 and TRBJ1-3; D unresolved. CDR1 and CDR2 from the germline V gene are LNHNV and YYDKDF (reference sequence). The CDR3 totals 14 residues. V was trimmed by 2 bases and J by 0 bases, leaving 5 bases between them. This CDR3 reads CATSRPSSGNTIYF. The CDR3 bases are TGTGCCACCAGCAGACCGAGCTCTGGAAACACCATATATTTT. The whole variable domain, filled in from reference TRBV15 and TRBJ1-3, reads DAMVIQNPRYQVTQFGKPVTLSCSQTLNHNVMYWYQQKSSQAPKLLFHYYDKDFNNEADTPDNFQSRRPNTSFCFLDIRSPGLGDTAMYLCATSRPSSGNTIYFGEGSWLTVV.

In regard to this clone: Other DNA sequences of this sample code for an identical CDR3. The genes are TRBV9 and TRBJ1-1; TRBD1 matches at 8 bases. With V trimmed by 4 bases and J by 5 bases, 10 bases remained unmatched. CDR3 length equals 15 residues. Germline V lookup: CDR1 SGDLS, CDR2 YYNGEE. The CDR3 sequence is CASSPTQGAGTEAFF. The CDR3, as DNA: TGTGCCAGCAGCCCGACGCAGGGGGCAGGGACTGAAGCTTTCTTT.

V gene TRBV30 combines with J gene TRBJ1-5; 8 positions agree with TRBD1. V shed 5 bases and J 6 bases; nucleotides not matched to a gene: 9. CDR3 length: 14 residues. CDR1 is GTSNPN, CDR2 SVGIG, per germline (reference sequence). For the CDR3, the DNA is TGTGCCTGGCGCCCTCAGGGGGCGACTCAGCCCCAGCATTTT. This codes for CAWRPQGATQPQHF.

The chain employs TRBV5-4 and TRBJ2-3, with TRBD2 as a possible D gene (6 bases). This CDR3 contains 14 residues. CDR1 and CDR2 from the germline V gene are SGHNT and YYREEE (reference sequence). V dropped 0 bases and J dropped 6 bases, with 11 bases sitting between them. CDR3: CASSLGGEVDTQYF. Here the CDR3 DNA reads TGTGCCAGCAGCTTGGGGGGGGAGGTGGATACGCAGTATTTT.

The V call is TRBV10-3, the J call TRBJ2-7; D may be TRBD2 (6 bases). Trimming removed 10 bases at V and 2 bases at J, with 18 bases between. The CDR3 contains 14 residues. Per germline, CDR1 ENHRY and CDR2 SYGVKD. CDR3 DNA: TGTGCCACCGGGGACTCCTCAATCACCTACGAGCAGTACTTC. Its translation is CATGDSSITYEQYF.

V gene TRBV6-5 combines with J gene TRBJ2-1, with D unresolved. V was shortened by 2 bases and J by 0 bases, with 11 bases between the two germline ends. The CDR3 is 16 residues long. The germline V gene has CDR1 MNHEY and CDR2 SVGAGI. CDR3 sequence: CASSYRVVSSYNEQFF. The CDR3 DNA follows: TGTGCCAGCAGTTACAGGGTTGTAAGCTCCTACAATGAGCAGTTCTTC.